This T cell receptor (beta chain) was recorded in a study of OX40 agonist ivuxolimab in advanced cancers. Germline V lookup: CDR1 SGHRS, CDR2 YFSETQ. This CDR3 is built from 15 residues. After removal of 4 bases from V and 5 bases from J, the junction contained 9 bases not matched to a gene. Here immunoSEQ multiplex PCR was the method, and the copy in TCRdb shows in-frame clones only, minus some. The table lists approximately 98,000 clones, roughly 80% of them singletons. This sequence was found in an adult with an advanced solid tumor such as melanoma, head and neck, liver or kidney cancer. The chain uses TRBV5-1 and TRBJ2-7; 10 bases align to TRBD1. The sequences come from CD4+ or CD8+ T cells sorted from blood, collected in a trial of the OX40 agonist ivuxolimab. DNA for the CDR3: TGCGCCAGCAGCGCCCGGGACAGGGGTAACCACGAGCAGTACTTC. This gives the protein CASSARDRGNHEQYF.